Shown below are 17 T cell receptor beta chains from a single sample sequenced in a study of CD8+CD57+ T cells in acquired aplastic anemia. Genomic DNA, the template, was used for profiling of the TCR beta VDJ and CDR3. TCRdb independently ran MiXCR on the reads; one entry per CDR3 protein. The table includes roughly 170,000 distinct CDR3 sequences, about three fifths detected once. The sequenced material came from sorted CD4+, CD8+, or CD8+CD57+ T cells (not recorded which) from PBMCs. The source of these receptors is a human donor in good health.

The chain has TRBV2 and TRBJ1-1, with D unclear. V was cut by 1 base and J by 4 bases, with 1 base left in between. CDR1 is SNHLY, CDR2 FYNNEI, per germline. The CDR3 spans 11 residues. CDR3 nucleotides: TGTGCCAGCAGTGAAGGCACTGAAGCTTTCTTT. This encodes CASSEGTEAFF.

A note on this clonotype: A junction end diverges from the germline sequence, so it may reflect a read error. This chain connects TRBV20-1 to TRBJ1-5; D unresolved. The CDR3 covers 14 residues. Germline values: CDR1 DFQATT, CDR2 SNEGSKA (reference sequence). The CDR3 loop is CSARPGSSNQPQHF. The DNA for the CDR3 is TGCAGTGCTAGACCGGGCAGTAGCAATCAGCCGCAGCATTTT.

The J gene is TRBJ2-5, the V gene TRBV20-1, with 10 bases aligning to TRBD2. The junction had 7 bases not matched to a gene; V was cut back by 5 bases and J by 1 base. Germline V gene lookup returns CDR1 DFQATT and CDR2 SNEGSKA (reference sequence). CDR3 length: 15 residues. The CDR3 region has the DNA TGCAGTGCTCCCCGGGCTAGCGGGAGCCAAGAGACCCAGTACTTC. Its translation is CSAPRASGSQETQYF.

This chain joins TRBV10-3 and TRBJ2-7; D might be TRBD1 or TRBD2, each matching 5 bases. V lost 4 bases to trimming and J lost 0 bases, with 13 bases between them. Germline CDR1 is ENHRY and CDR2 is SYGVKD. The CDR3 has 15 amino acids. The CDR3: CAISGGAGSSYEQYF. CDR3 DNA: TGTGCCATCAGTGGTGGGGCGGGTAGCTCCTACGAGCAGTACTTC.

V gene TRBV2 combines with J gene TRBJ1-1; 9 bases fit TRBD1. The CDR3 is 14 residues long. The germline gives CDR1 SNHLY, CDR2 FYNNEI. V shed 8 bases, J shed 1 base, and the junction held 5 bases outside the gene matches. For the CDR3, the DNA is TGTGCCAGCGGGACAGGGATGGAGAACACTGAAGCTTTCTTT. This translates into CASGTGMENTEAFF.

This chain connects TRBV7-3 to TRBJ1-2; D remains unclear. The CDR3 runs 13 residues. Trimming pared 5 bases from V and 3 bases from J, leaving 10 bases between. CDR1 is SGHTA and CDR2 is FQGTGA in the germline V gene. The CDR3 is CASSPREDYGYTF. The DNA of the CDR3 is TGTGCCAGCAGCCCCCGGGAGGACTATGGCTACACCTTC.

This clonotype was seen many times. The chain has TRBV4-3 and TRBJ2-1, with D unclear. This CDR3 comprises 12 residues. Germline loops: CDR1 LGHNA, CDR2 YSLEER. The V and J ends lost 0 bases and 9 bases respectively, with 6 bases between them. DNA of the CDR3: TGCGCCAGCAGCCAAGAGAACGGTGAGCAGTTCTTC. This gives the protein CASSQENGEQFF.

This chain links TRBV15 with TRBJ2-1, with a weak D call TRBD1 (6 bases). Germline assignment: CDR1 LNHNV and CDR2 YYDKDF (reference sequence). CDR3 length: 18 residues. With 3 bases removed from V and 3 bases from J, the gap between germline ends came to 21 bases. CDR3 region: CATSSLGALPMGYNEQFF. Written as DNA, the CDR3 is TGTGCCACCAGCAGCTTGGGGGCGTTACCTATGGGCTACAATGAGCAGTTCTTC. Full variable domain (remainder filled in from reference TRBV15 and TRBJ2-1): DAMVIQNPRYQVTQFGKPVTLSCSQTLNHNVMYWYQQKSSQAPKLLFHYYDKDFNNEADTPDNFQSRRPNTSFCFLDIRSPGLGDTAMYLCATSSLGALPMGYNEQFFGPGTRLTVL.

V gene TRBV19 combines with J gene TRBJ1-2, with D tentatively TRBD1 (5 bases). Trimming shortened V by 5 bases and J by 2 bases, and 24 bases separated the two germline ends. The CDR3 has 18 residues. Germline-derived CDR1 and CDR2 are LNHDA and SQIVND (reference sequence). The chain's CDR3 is CASSPITTRSGPNYGYTF. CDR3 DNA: TGTGCCAGTAGTCCCATTACGACTCGATCGGGACCAAACTATGGCTACACCTTC.

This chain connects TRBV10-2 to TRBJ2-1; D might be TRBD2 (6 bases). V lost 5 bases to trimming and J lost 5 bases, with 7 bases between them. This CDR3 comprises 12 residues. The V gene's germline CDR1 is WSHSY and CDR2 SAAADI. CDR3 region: CASSRLDNEQFF. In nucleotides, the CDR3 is TGCGCCAGCAGTCGACTAGACAATGAGCAGTTCTTC.

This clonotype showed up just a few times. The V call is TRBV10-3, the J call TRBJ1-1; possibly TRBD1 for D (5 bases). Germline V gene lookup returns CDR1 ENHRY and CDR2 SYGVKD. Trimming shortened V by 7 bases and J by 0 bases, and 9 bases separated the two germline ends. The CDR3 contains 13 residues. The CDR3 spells CAITDNMNTEAFF. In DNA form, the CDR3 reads TGTGCCATCACGGACAATATGAACACTGAAGCTTTCTTT.

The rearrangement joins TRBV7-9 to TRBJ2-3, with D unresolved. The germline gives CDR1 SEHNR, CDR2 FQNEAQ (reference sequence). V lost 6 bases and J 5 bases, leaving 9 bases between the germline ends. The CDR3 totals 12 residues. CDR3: CASSLSGDTQYF. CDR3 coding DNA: TGTGCCAGCAGTTTATCGGGAGATACGCAGTATTTT.

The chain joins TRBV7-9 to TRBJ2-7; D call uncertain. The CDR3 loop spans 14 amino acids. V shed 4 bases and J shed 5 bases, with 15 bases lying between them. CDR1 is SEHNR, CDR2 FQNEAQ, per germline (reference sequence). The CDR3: CASSSEAGRNEQYF. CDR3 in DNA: TGTGCCAGCAGCTCCGAGGCAGGTCGCAACGAGCAGTACTTC.

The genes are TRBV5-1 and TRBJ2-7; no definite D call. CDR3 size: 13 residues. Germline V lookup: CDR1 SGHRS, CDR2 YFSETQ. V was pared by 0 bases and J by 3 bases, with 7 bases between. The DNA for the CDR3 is TGCGCCAGCAGCTTGGATTCAGGCTACGAGCAGTACTTC. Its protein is CASSLDSGYEQYF.

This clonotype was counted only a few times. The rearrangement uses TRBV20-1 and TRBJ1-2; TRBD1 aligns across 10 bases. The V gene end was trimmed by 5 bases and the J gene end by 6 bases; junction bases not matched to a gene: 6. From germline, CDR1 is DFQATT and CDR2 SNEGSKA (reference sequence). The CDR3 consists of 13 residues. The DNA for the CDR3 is TGCAGTGCTGCCCCCGGACAGGGGGATGGCTACACCTTC. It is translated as CSAAPGQGDGYTF.

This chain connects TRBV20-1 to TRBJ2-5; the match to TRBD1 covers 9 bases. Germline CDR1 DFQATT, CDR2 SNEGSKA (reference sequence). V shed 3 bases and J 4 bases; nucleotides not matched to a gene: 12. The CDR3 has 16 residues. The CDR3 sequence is CSARGLDRGRRETQYF. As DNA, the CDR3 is TGCAGTGCTAGGGGATTGGACAGGGGACGGCGAGAGACCCAGTACTTC.

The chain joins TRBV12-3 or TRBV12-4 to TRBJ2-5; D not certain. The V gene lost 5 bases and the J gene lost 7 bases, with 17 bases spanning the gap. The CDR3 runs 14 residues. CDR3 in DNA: TGTGCCAGCAGTCCGCCCTTCTCGGTTGGGACCCAGTACTTC. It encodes CASSPPFSVGTQYF.